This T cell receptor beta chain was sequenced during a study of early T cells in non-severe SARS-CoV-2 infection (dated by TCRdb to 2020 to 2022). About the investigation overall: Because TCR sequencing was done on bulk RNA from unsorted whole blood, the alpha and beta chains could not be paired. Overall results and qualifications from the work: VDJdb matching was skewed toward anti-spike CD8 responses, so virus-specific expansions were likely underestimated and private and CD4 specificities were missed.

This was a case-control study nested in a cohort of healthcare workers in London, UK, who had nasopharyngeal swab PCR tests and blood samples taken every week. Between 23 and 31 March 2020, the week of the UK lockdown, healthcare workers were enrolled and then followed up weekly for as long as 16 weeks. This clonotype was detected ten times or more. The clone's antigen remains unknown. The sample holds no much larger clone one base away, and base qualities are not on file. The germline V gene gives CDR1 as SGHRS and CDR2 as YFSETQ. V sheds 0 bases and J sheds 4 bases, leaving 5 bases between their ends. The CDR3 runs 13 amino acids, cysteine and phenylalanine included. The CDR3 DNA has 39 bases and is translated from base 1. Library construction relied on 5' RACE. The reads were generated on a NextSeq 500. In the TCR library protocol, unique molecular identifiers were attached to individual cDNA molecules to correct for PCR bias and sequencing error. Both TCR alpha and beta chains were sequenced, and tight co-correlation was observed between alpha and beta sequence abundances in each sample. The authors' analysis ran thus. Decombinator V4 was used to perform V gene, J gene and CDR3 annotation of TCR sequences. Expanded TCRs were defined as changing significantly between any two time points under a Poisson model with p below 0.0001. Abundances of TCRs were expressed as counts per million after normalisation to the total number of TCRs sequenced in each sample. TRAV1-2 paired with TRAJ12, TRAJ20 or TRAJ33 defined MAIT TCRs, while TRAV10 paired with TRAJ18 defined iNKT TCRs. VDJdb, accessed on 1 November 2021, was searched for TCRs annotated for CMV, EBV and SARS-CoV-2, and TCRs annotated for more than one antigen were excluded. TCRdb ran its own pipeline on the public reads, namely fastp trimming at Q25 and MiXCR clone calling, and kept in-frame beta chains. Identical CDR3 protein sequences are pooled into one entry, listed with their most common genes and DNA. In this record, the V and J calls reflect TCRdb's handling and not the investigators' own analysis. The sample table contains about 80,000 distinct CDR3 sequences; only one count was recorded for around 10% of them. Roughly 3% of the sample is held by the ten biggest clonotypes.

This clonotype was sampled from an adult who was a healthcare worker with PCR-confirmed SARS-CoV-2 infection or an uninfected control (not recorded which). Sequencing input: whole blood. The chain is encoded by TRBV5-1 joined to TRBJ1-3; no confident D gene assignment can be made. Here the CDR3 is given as CASSLGGGNTIYF. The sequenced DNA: TGCGCCAGCAGCTTGGGCGGAGGAAACACCATATATTTT. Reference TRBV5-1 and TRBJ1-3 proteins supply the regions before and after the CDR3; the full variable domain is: KAGVTQTPRYLIKTRGQQVTLSCSPISGHRSVSWYQQTPGQGLQFLFEYFSETQRNKGNFPGRFSGRQFSNSRSEMNVSTLELGDSALYLCASSLGGGNTIYFGEGSWLTVV.